The source of this T cell receptor (beta chain) is a study of cytomegalovirus exposure and HLA in healthy donors. Using immunoSEQ multiplex PCR, the repertoire was profiled, and TCRdb retains in-frame clones only, with some absent. Among some 98,000 clones listed, about 90% were seen once. From the roughly 110-subject validation cohort, which was separate from the roughly 700-subject first cohort, the donors were drawn. Per the germline V gene, CDR1 is SGDLS and CDR2 is YYNGEE. The trim removed 3 bases at V and 4 bases at J, leaving 3 bases unmatched. The CDR3 sequence is 16 residues long. Regarding this clone: Its antigen is unidentified.

The study, taken as a whole, reports: According to the study, about 180 TCR beta chains were cytomegalovirus-associated. First-cohort TCR clusters were later found to tend to co-occur in the 120 or so validation repertoires.

Specimen: PBMCs. This TCR derives from a man aged 18 to 35 in good health and CMV-seropositive. The chain links TRBV9 to TRBJ2-3, with 15 bases that match TRBD2. CDR3 region: CASSGTSGRDADTQYF. The CDR3 bases are TGTGCCAGCAGCGGGACTAGCGGGAGGGATGCAGATACGCAGTATTTT. Combining the CDR3 with reference TRBV9 and TRBJ2-3 gives the whole variable domain DSGVTQTPKHLITATGQRVTLRCSPRSGDLSVYWYQQSLDQGLQFLIQYYNGEERAKGNILERFSAQQFPDLHSELNLSSLELGDSALYFCASSGTSGRDADTQYFGPGTRLTVL.